The 29 T cell receptor beta chains below all came from one sample that was sequenced in a study of blood T cell repertoires in COVID-19 (dated by TCRdb to between 2020 and 2021). Libraries were built with the immunoSEQ multiplex PCR assay. The immuneACCESS repertoire file appears here via TCRdb, limited to in-frame rearrangements. These files lack a portion of the clones; in checked studies, under half of the deficit traces to unresolved V genes, and the cause of the others is not known. The sample table lists approximately 150,000 clones, around 88% of them with a count of one. Over 4.5% of the sample is held by the ten biggest clonotypes. The sequencing input was peripheral blood. Receptors were obtained from a human donor in a cohort sampled during active COVID-19.

The chain is built from TRBV27 and TRBJ2-6; 7 positions match TRBD2. The CDR3 loop spans 18 amino acids. Germline lookup yields CDR1 MNHEY and CDR2 SMNVEV (reference sequence). V gave up 7 bases and J gave up 0 bases; unmatched junction bases: 12. CDR3 coding DNA: TGTGCCAGCACGCCTCAAGGCGGGAGATACTCTGGGGCCAACGTCCTGACTTTC. This codes for CASTPQGGRYSGANVLTF.

The rearrangement links TRBV3-1 (or the pseudogene TRBV3-2) to TRBJ2-3; 10 bases align to TRBD2. J was trimmed by 4 bases and V by 1 base; bases with no gene match: 5. This CDR3 comprises 16 residues. Germline V gene lookup returns CDR1 LGHDT and CDR2 YNNKEL (reference sequence). The CDR3 is CASSQGLAGVADTQYF. For the CDR3, the DNA is TGTGCCAGCAGCCAAGGGCTAGCGGGAGTCGCAGATACGCAGTATTTT.

This chain links TRBV29-1 with TRBJ1-1; D possibly corresponds to TRBD1 (5 bases). The CDR3 contains 12 residues. Germline CDR1 is SQVTM and CDR2 is ANQGSEA. V was shortened by 7 bases and J by 1 base, with 10 bases between the two germline ends. CDR3 DNA sequence: TGCAGCGGGAGGGACCCGAACACTGAAGCTTTCTTT. This gives the protein CSGRDPNTEAFF.

CDR3 coding DNA: TGTGCCAGCAGTCCATCCTCCGGGACAGGAGGGCACGAGCAGTACTTC. Amino acid sequence: CASSPSSGTGGHEQYF. This chain links TRBV28 with TRBJ2-7; 8 nucleotides line up with TRBD1. J lost 5 bases, V lost 5 bases, and 14 bases had no gene match. Per germline, CDR1 MDHEN and CDR2 SYDVKM. The CDR3 totals 16 residues.

The CDR3 here is CASSYSAGASGGTQYF. In DNA, the CDR3 is TGTGCCAGCAGTTACTCGGCCGGGGCTAGCGGGGGGACCCAGTACTTC. This chain joins TRBV6-5 and TRBJ2-5, with 10 positions matching TRBD2. Germline CDR1 is MNHEY and CDR2 is SVGAGI. V was clipped by 0 bases and J by 7 bases; unmatched bases: 8. This CDR3 spans 16 amino acids.

The V gene is TRBV7-9, the J gene TRBJ2-7, with unresolved D. Per germline, CDR1 SEHNR and CDR2 FQNEAQ (reference sequence). V shed 1 base and J shed 9 bases, with 7 bases lying between them. The CDR3 is made up of 11 amino acids. The CDR3 here is CASSLGSGQYF. The DNA of the CDR3 is TGTGCCAGCAGCTTAGGGTCAGGGCAGTACTTC.

The chain has TRBV28 and TRBJ1-3; 9 nucleotides align to TRBD1. Per the germline V gene, CDR1 is MDHEN and CDR2 is SYDVKM. V trimming: 6 bases; J trimming: 1 base; junction bases outside the gene matches: 4. The CDR3 totals 15 residues. CDR3 coding DNA: TGTGCCAGCAGGGACGACAGGGGGTCTGGAAACACCATATATTTT. Translating gives CASRDDRGSGNTIYF.

This chain connects TRBV19 to TRBJ1-2, with a possible D match to TRBD1 (6 bases). This CDR3 is 15 amino acids long. V was shortened by 5 bases and J by 4 bases, with 17 bases between the two germline ends. Germline-derived CDR1 and CDR2 are LNHDA and SQIVND (reference sequence). In DNA form, the CDR3 reads TGTGCCAGTAGTGAAGGGGGGGCCTCAGTCTATGGCTACACCTTC. Translated: CASSEGGASVYGYTF.

The genes are TRBV11-1 and TRBJ2-7, with D perhaps TRBD1 (6 bases). V was trimmed by 5 bases and J by 10 bases, leaving 18 bases between them. Germline assignment: CDR1 SGHAT and CDR2 FQDESV (reference sequence). The CDR3 is 13 amino acids. The CDR3 here is CASSPETPGHQYF. CDR3 coding DNA: TGTGCCAGCAGCCCCGAAACGCCGGGACACCAGTACTTC.

The chain couples TRBV5-1 to TRBJ1-4; 9 positions agree with TRBD1. CDR3 length equals 21 residues. The V gene's germline CDR1 is SGHRS and CDR2 YFSETQ. V dropped 0 bases and J dropped 0; count of bases not matched to a gene: 15. CDR3 nucleotides: TGCGCCAGCAGCTTGGTAACCACACAGGGGGCTTACTTTGCAACTAATGAAAAACTGTTTTTT. Protein product: CASSLVTTQGAYFATNEKLFF.

V usage is TRBV24-1 and J usage is TRBJ1-2, with D possibly being TRBD1 (5 bases). Per germline, CDR1 KGHDR and CDR2 SFDVKD. CDR3 length equals 12 residues. Trimming cost V 4 bases and J 4 bases, with 6 bases left between them. The CDR3 loop reads CATSDRAYGYTF. The CDR3 DNA reads TGTGCCACCAGTGACAGGGCCTATGGCTACACCTTC.

The chain uses TRBV15 and TRBJ2-1, with 7 positions matching TRBD2. There are 17 residues in the CDR3. With V trimmed by 4 bases and J by 6 bases, 15 bases remained unmatched. From germline, CDR1 is LNHNV and CDR2 YYDKDF (reference sequence). The DNA of the CDR3 is TGTGCCACCAGCAAGGGACCCCCGGCTAGCGGAATCAATGAGCAGTTCTTC. As protein: CATSKGPPASGINEQFF.

CDR3 in DNA: TGTGCCAGTCGATTTGGTCTAGGTAACACTGAAGCTTTCTTT. Protein product: CASRFGLGNTEAFF. V usage is TRBV19 and J usage is TRBJ1-1; D not resolved. The CDR3 extends over 14 amino acids. The germline V gene has CDR1 LNHDA and CDR2 SQIVND (reference sequence). V shed 8 bases and J shed 2 bases, with 15 bases lying between them. Drawing the rest from reference TRBV19 and TRBJ1-1, the complete variable domain is DGGITQSPKYLFRKEGQNVTLSCEQNLNHDAMYWYRQDPGQGLRLIYYSQIVNDFQKGDIAEGYSVSREKKESFPLTVTSAQKNPTAFYLCASRFGLGNTEAFFGQGTRLTVV.

The chain has TRBV5-5 and TRBJ2-1, with TRBD2 matching over 11 bases. This CDR3 region has 17 residues. J gave up 0 bases and V 4 bases, and 6 bases lay outside the gene matches. CDR1 and CDR2 (germline): SGHKS, YYEKEE (reference sequence). The CDR3 region has the DNA TGTGCCAGCAGCCTATTAGCGGGGGGGAGCTCCTACAATGAGCAGTTCTTC. Amino acids: CASSLLAGGSSYNEQFF.

The chain uses TRBV3-1 (or the pseudogene TRBV3-2) and TRBJ2-5; 8 positions match TRBD2. The junction had 8 bases not matched to a gene; V was cut back by 4 bases and J by 1 base. This CDR3 comprises 16 residues. Germline loops: CDR1 LGHDT, CDR2 YNNKEL (reference sequence). The CDR3 protein is CASSPGTSISQETQYF. The CDR3 nucleotides read TGTGCCAGCAGCCCTGGGACTAGTATCAGCCAAGAGACCCAGTACTTC.

The chain joins TRBV28 to TRBJ2-1; D uncertain. Germline V lookup: CDR1 MDHEN, CDR2 SYDVKM. Trimming stripped 7 bases from V and 7 bases from J, with 11 bases between. The CDR3 has 12 amino acids. The CDR3 loop reads CASILPPNEQFF. The CDR3 nucleotides are TGTGCCAGCATACTCCCCCCGAATGAGCAGTTCTTC.

The chain recombines TRBV27 with TRBJ1-2; D is uncertain. Germline V gene lookup returns CDR1 MNHEY and CDR2 SMNVEV (reference sequence). Trimming removed 5 bases at V and 8 bases at J, with 15 bases between. The CDR3 covers 13 residues. CDR3 bases: TGTGCCAGCAGTCCCGGGAAACATCGGGGCTACACCTTC. This encodes CASSPGKHRGYTF.

This chain joins TRBV12-3 or TRBV12-4 and TRBJ1-2; no definite D call. The CDR3 has 13 residues. Trimming removed 2 bases from V and 4 bases from J, with 8 bases in between. This chain's CDR3 is CASSLSQIYGYTF. The DNA of the CDR3 is TGTGCCAGCAGTTTAAGTCAGATCTATGGCTACACCTTC.

The chain carries TRBV19 and TRBJ2-7, with a possible D match to TRBD1 (6 bases). Trimming removed 7 bases at V and 2 bases at J, with 12 bases between. Germline V gene data show CDR1 as LNHDA and CDR2 as SQIVND (reference sequence). The CDR3 sequence is 13 residues long. Here the CDR3 DNA reads TGTGCCAGTAATAACGGACAGCCCTACGAGCAGTACTTC. It is translated as CASNNGQPYEQYF.

The chain couples TRBV18 to TRBJ2-7; 9 bases are a match to TRBD2. Looked up from germline, CDR1 is KGHSH and CDR2 is LQKENI. CDR3 length: 14 amino acids. J gave up 6 bases and V 6 bases, and 9 bases lay outside the gene matches. This chain's CDR3 is CASSPGLAPFEQYF. The CDR3 nucleotides read TGTGCCAGCTCGCCGGGACTAGCTCCATTCGAGCAGTACTTC.

The chain is built from TRBV4-1 and TRBJ2-3; 9 nucleotides align to TRBD1. Unmatched junction bases numbered 5, after V lost 4 bases and J lost 3 bases. The CDR3 is 15 amino acids. CDR1 is MGHRA, CDR2 YSYEKL, per germline. The chain's CDR3 is CASSPDRGRTDTQYF. As DNA, the CDR3 is TGCGCCAGCAGCCCGGACAGGGGAAGAACAGATACGCAGTATTTT.

The chain has TRBV7-8 and TRBJ2-2; 13 positions match TRBD2. Germline CDR1 is SGHVS and CDR2 is FQNEAQ. J was trimmed by 3 bases and V by 3 bases; bases with no gene match: 7. The CDR3 sequence is 18 residues long. The CDR3 bases are TGTGCCAGCAGCTTTTCTACGGGACTAGCGGGATACACCGGGGAGCTGTTTTTT. Protein sequence: CASSFSTGLAGYTGELFF.

The V and J genes are TRBV5-4 and TRBJ2-1; 8 bases agree with TRBD1. J was trimmed by 2 bases and V by 4 bases; bases with no gene match: 5. The CDR3 has 15 amino acids. From germline, CDR1 is SGHNT and CDR2 YYREEE (reference sequence). The CDR3 protein is CASSKTGAPYNEQFF. CDR3 sequence (DNA): TGTGCCAGCAGCAAGACAGGGGCCCCCTACAATGAGCAGTTCTTC.

V gene TRBV12-5 combines with J gene TRBJ1-1; 10 bases map to TRBD1. Germline V CDR1 and CDR2: LGHNT, FRNRAP. The V and J ends lost 1 base and 2 bases, in that order; junction bases with no gene match: 1. The CDR3 length is 15 residues. The chain's CDR3 is CASGLGDRGNTEAFF. The DNA for the CDR3 is TGTGCTAGTGGTTTGGGGGACAGGGGAAACACTGAAGCTTTCTTT.

This rearrangement joins TRBV7-3 to TRBJ1-1; 7 nucleotides agree with TRBD1. Per the germline V gene, CDR1 is SGHTA and CDR2 is FQGTGA. This CDR3 region has 14 residues. V dropped 5 bases and J dropped 0; count of bases not matched to a gene: 3. CDR3 coding DNA: TGTGCCAGCAGCGCCGGGACAGTGAACACTGAAGCTTTCTTT. This sequence encodes CASSAGTVNTEAFF. The complete variable domain, with remaining parts taken from reference TRBV7-3 and TRBJ1-1, reads GAGVSQTPSNKVTEKGKYVELRCDPISGHTALYWYRQSLGQGPEFLIYFQGTGAADDSGLPNDRFFAVRPEGSVSTLKIQRTERGDSAVYLCASSAGTVNTEAFFGQGTRLTVV.

The rearrangement joins TRBV7-2 to TRBJ2-7; 9 bases are a match to TRBD1. The CDR3 totals 15 residues. V trimming: 1 base; J trimming: 7 bases; junction bases outside the gene matches: 8. In germline, CDR1 is SGHTA, CDR2 FQGNSA. The CDR3 is CASSLVLQGAREQYF. CDR3 nucleotide sequence: TGTGCCAGCAGCTTAGTGCTACAGGGGGCCAGGGAGCAGTACTTC.

The chain has TRBV7-2 and TRBJ2-7; TRBD1 is a possible D gene (6 bases). Germline CDR1 reads SGHTA; CDR2 reads FQGNSA. The CDR3 totals 13 residues. The ends were cut back, 5 bases at V and 5 bases at J, with 13 bases in the middle. DNA of the CDR3: TGTGCCAGCAGCGTGGGGGCTGTAAACGAGCAGTACTTC. Its protein product is CASSVGAVNEQYF.

J is TRBJ1-1 and V is TRBV30, with a weak D call TRBD1 (6 bases). V lost 0 bases and J lost 6, with 20 bases in between. CDR3 length: 16 amino acids. CDR1 GTSNPN and CDR2 SVGIG come from the germline V gene (reference sequence). The CDR3 here is CAWSVRSRGGRAEAFF. The CDR3 region has the DNA TGTGCCTGGAGTGTACGATCCAGAGGGGGGAGGGCTGAAGCTTTCTTT.

This clone is a singleton in its sample. This CDR3 is CSVDSSYEQYF. CDR3 DNA sequence: TGCAGCGTTGACAGCTCCTACGAGCAGTACTTC. V usage is TRBV29-1 and J usage is TRBJ2-7; D is undetermined. V was clipped by 3 bases and J by 0 bases, with 3 bases between them. Looked up from germline, CDR1 is SQVTM and CDR2 is ANQGSEA. This CDR3 region has 11 residues.